This T cell receptor (beta chain) was recorded in a study of T cell repertoires in cytomegalovirus infection. Study findings and constraints: Frequencies of public TCR beta families were cumulated, and this identified carriers of CMV plus the relevant HLA.

This clonotype has at least ten counts. The target antigen is unknown. Looked up from germline, CDR1 is SGHTA and CDR2 is FQGNSA. This CDR3 contains 14 residues. With V trimmed by 5 bases and J by 6 bases, 9 bases remained unmatched. TCRdb itself ran the reads through MiXCR, one entry per CDR3 protein. The sample records 250,000 to 300,000 distinct CDR3 sequences, 22% being singletons. Sequences were derived from cultured PBMCs, sampled from culture after CMV antigen stimulation. This clonotype was obtained from a human donor in good health (CMV status not recorded). Some clones in this sample may be carry-over from other donors' samples. The chain couples TRBV7-2 to TRBJ1-1; 7 bases line up with TRBD1. This chain's CDR3 is CASSVTGVGSEAFF. CDR3 DNA: TGTGCCAGCAGCGTAACAGGGGTTGGGTCTGAAGCTTTCTTT.